Listed here are 15 T cell receptor beta chains from one sample, sequenced in a study of graft-versus-host responses after intestinal transplantation. Using immunoSEQ multiplex PCR, the repertoire was profiled, and TCRdb retains in-frame clones only, with some absent. The sample has some 77,000 clones, about 92% seen once. The starting material was PBMCs, obtained 98 days after intestinal transplantation. The source of these receptors is a human patient who received an intestinal transplant, so some T cells may come from the graft donor.

The CDR3 DNA follows: TGCGCCAGCAGCCAAGGGACAGTACGCTACGAGCAGTACTTC. This encodes CASSQGTVRYEQYF. The J gene is TRBJ2-7, the V gene TRBV4-1; maybe TRBD1 (6 bases). Trimming took off 1 base at V and 3 bases at J, with 10 bases between the two ends. Germline V CDR1 and CDR2: MGHRA, YSYEKL. The CDR3 sequence is 14 residues long.

This chain links TRBV29-1 with TRBJ1-2; D gene ambiguous. The ends were cut back, 6 bases at V and 2 bases at J, with 13 bases in the middle. CDR1 SQVTM and CDR2 ANQGSEA come from the germline V gene. The CDR3 runs 13 residues. CDR3 protein: CSVDLAGNYGYTF. CDR3 bases: TGCAGCGTAGATTTGGCAGGCAACTATGGCTACACCTTC.

The chain has TRBV9 and TRBJ2-1; 7 bases line up with TRBD2. CDR1 is SGDLS, CDR2 YYNGEE, per germline. The ends lost 0 bases at V and 9 bases at J; junction bases unmatched: 15. The CDR3 consists of 17 residues. CDR3 in DNA: TGTGCCAGCAGCGTAGCGCCGGGACTCTCTTGGGGGGGTGAGCAGTTCTTC. Translation: CASSVAPGLSWGGEQFF.

The chain links TRBV5-1 to TRBJ2-7; a weak D match, TRBD1 (6 bases). V was pared by 0 bases and J by 1 base, with 20 bases between. The CDR3 has 18 residues. Germline V lookup: CDR1 SGHRS, CDR2 YFSETQ. The CDR3 nucleotides are TGCGCCAGCAGCTTGGCGGGCAGGGGCGGACCCCTATCCTACGAGCAGTACTTC. As protein: CASSLAGRGGPLSYEQYF.

The rearrangement uses TRBV28 and TRBJ1-5; D perhaps matches TRBD1 (5 bases). Germline CDR1 is MDHEN and CDR2 is SYDVKM. CDR3 length: 13 amino acids. The V end was cut by 5 bases, the J end by 5 bases, with 10 bases between. The CDR3 region has the DNA TGTGCCAGCAGTCTCGGGGGGGATCAGCCCCAGCATTTT. It is translated as CASSLGGDQPQHF.

The V and J genes are TRBV5-8 and TRBJ1-5; D perhaps matches TRBD1 (5 bases). Germline values: CDR1 SGHTS, CDR2 YDEGEE. V gave up 1 base and J gave up 6 bases, with 20 bases separating them. The CDR3 runs 17 residues. CDR3 bases: TGTGCCAGCAGCTTGTTCATAGATAAGGGGTTAGTTCAGCCCCAGCATTTT. Its protein is CASSLFIDKGLVQPQHF.

A remark on this clone: Germline is not matched at one junction end, which may reflect a read error. The chain employs TRBV18 and TRBJ1-2, with TRBD1 matching over 9 bases. The germline gives CDR1 KGHSH, CDR2 LQKENI. The CDR3 consists of 15 residues. CDR3 protein: CASSPGTGYNYGYIF. The CDR3 DNA reads as TGTGCCAGCTCACCAGGGACAGGGTACAACTATGGCTACATCTTC.

The genes are TRBV13 and TRBJ1-6, with D hard to call. The CDR3 totals 13 residues. The V end lost 5 bases, the J end lost 6 bases, and 8 bases lay between the germline ends. Germline V gene sequence: CDR1 PRHDT, CDR2 FYEKMQ (reference sequence). The chain's CDR3 is CASSPDPNSPLHF. CDR3 DNA: TGTGCCAGCAGCCCGGACCCTAATTCACCCCTCCACTTT.

This chain joins TRBV7-2 and TRBJ2-3; unclear D gene. Germline V gene lookup returns CDR1 SGHTA and CDR2 FQGNSA. Trimming removed 1 base from V and 0 bases from J, with 5 bases in between. The CDR3 is 14 amino acids. This CDR3 is CASSLDGSTDTQYF. DNA for the CDR3: TGTGCCAGCAGCTTAGATGGTAGCACAGATACGCAGTATTTT.

The V and J genes are TRBV6-5 and TRBJ1-1, with TRBD1 matching 10 bases. The germline CDR1 and CDR2 sequences are MNHEY and SVGAGI. This CDR3 spans 14 amino acids. The V segment lost 5 bases and the J segment 3 bases; nucleotides outside the gene matches: 3. The CDR3 protein is CASSEGQGYTEAFF. CDR3 in DNA: TGTGCCAGCAGTGAGGGACAGGGGTACACTGAAGCTTTCTTT.

V is TRBV20-1 and J is TRBJ2-5; unclear D gene. This CDR3 has 10 residues. Trimming stripped 1 base from V and 5 bases from J, with 2 bases between. Per germline, CDR1 DFQATT and CDR2 SNEGSKA (reference sequence). The CDR3 reads CSARVETQYF. DNA for the CDR3: TGCAGTGCTAGAGTCGAGACCCAGTACTTC.

The V and J genes are TRBV10-1 and TRBJ2-7; D gene unclear. V dropped 11 bases and J dropped 2 bases, with 13 bases sitting between them. Germline V lookup: CDR1 WNHNN, CDR2 SYGVQD (reference sequence). The CDR3 is 12 amino acids. The DNA of the CDR3 is TGCGCCTCCTCGGCTTCTCCCTACGAGCAGTACTTC. It yields the protein CASSASPYEQYF.

This chain joins TRBV10-3 and TRBJ1-1; TRBD1 matches at 11 bases. CDR3 length equals 14 residues. V lost 6 bases and J lost 0; bases outside the gene matches: 0. Germline V CDR1 and CDR2: ENHRY, SYGVKD. The DNA for the CDR3 is TGTGCCATCAGGGACAGGGGGCTGAACACTGAAGCTTTCTTT. Translation gives CAIRDRGLNTEAFF.

The genes are TRBV5-4 and TRBJ1-1, with D perhaps matching TRBD1 (6 bases). This CDR3 spans 19 amino acids. In germline, CDR1 is SGHNT, CDR2 YYREEE (reference sequence). Trimming shortened V by 2 bases and J by 1 base, and 24 bases separated the two germline ends. The CDR3 protein is CASSFSIFGMGAWNTEAFF. DNA of the CDR3: TGTGCCAGCAGCTTCTCCATATTCGGTATGGGGGCCTGGAACACTGAAGCTTTCTTT.

The V call is TRBV15, the J call TRBJ1-1; no clear D gene. Germline lookup yields CDR1 LNHNV and CDR2 YYDKDF (reference sequence). V lost 2 bases, J lost 4 bases, and 14 bases lay in between. CDR3 length equals 15 residues. The CDR3 region is CATSRPGGDATEAFF. For the CDR3, the DNA is TGTGCCACCAGCAGACCGGGTGGGGATGCCACTGAAGCTTTCTTT.